The 21 T cell receptor beta chains given below trace back to one sample, sequenced in a study of blood T cell repertoires in COVID-19. TCRdb's table, derived via immunoSEQ multiplex PCR, lists solely in-frame clones and lacks some. The sample has about 160,000 clones; approximately 87% are singletons. Sequenced: peripheral blood. These receptors came from a woman in her 70s with COVID-19, enrolled during active disease.

The chain carries TRBV27 and TRBJ1-4; 12 bases fit TRBD1. Germline CDR1 and CDR2: MNHEY and SMNVEV (reference sequence). The CDR3 runs to 15 residues. The V and J ends lost 3 bases and 10 bases, in that order; junction bases with no gene match: 6. This CDR3 is CASSFRGQGARKLFF. CDR3 DNA sequence: TGTGCCAGCAGTTTTAGGGGACAGGGGGCTCGAAAACTGTTTTTT.

The V call is TRBV7-2, the J call TRBJ2-5, with TRBD2 identical over 8 bases. The CDR3 sequence is 13 residues long. CDR1 and CDR2 from the germline V gene are SGHTA and FQGNSA. Trimming at V came to 6 bases and at J to 12 bases, leaving 12 bases not matched to a gene. DNA of the CDR3: TGTGCCAGCAGTTTCCATACTAGCGGACAAGAGTACTTC. Amino acid sequence: CASSFHTSGQEYF. Combining the CDR3 with reference TRBV7-2 and TRBJ2-5 gives the whole variable domain GAGVSQSPSNKVTEKGKDVELRCDPISGHTALYWYRQSLGQGLEFLIYFQGNSAPDKSGLPSDRFSAERTGGSVSTLTIQRTQQEDSAVYLCASSFHTSGQEYFGPGTRLLVL.

V is TRBV18 and J is TRBJ1-5; no definite D call. This CDR3 is built from 14 residues. The V end was cut by 1 base, the J end by 5 bases, with 9 bases between. The germline V gene encodes CDR1 KGHSH and CDR2 LQKENI. The CDR3 sequence: CASSPLSGDQPQHF. The CDR3 nucleotides are TGTGCCAGCTCACCACTTTCAGGCGATCAGCCCCAGCATTTT.

This clone was detected only once. The chain couples TRBV5-4 to TRBJ2-5, with TRBD2 matching over 7 bases. The CDR3 length is 13 residues. The trim removed 4 bases at V and 3 bases at J, leaving 3 bases unmatched. Germline V gene sequence: CDR1 SGHNT, CDR2 YYREEE (reference sequence). CDR3: CASSRRGEETQYF. The CDR3 DNA follows: TGTGCCAGCAGCCGTCGGGGGGAAGAGACCCAGTACTTC. The complete variable domain, with remaining parts taken from reference TRBV5-4 and TRBJ2-5, reads ETGVTQSPTHLIKTRGQQVTLRCSSQSGHNTVSWYQQALGQGPQFIFQYYREEENGRGNFPPRFSGLQFPNYSSELNVNALELDDSALYLCASSRRGEETQYFGPGTRLLVL.

This clone appeared a few times. The chain uses TRBV5-1 and TRBJ1-1; tentatively, D is TRBD1 (5 bases). The CDR3 loop spans 14 amino acids. Trimming cost V 4 bases and J 3 bases, with 13 bases left between them. Per germline, CDR1 SGHRS and CDR2 YFSETQ. For the CDR3, the DNA is TGCGCCAGCAGCACCGAAGAAGGGGACACTGAAGCTTTCTTT. Protein: CASSTEEGDTEAFF.

The chain couples TRBV5-1 to TRBJ2-3, with D perhaps matching TRBD1 (6 bases). Germline-derived CDR1 and CDR2 are SGHRS and YFSETQ. Trimming left V 4 bases short and J 4 bases short, with 10 bases between. The CDR3 consists of 13 residues. The CDR3 coding sequence is TGCGCCAGCAGCAAACCAGGGGCAGATACGCAGTATTTT. This codes for CASSKPGADTQYF.

This clone was seen a few times. This rearrangement joins TRBV5-1 to TRBJ1-2; D not certain. V dropped 1 base and J dropped 6 bases, with 10 bases sitting between them. Per germline, CDR1 SGHRS and CDR2 YFSETQ. CDR3 length: 13 residues. CDR3 in DNA: TGCGCCAGCAGCTTGCATAGAATCGATGGCTACACCTTC. Translating it yields CASSLHRIDGYTF.

The chain combines TRBV28 with TRBJ1-2; D uncertain. CDR1 and CDR2 from the germline V gene are MDHEN and SYDVKM. This CDR3 spans 12 amino acids. V was shortened by 2 bases and J by 4 bases, with 5 bases between the two germline ends. The CDR3 bases are TGTGCCAGCAGTTTACTGAGCTATGGCTACACCTTC. Translating it yields CASSLLSYGYTF.

The chain has TRBV2 and TRBJ2-7; 9 bases line up with TRBD1. Trimming took 1 base from V and 6 from J; bases not matched to a gene: 4. From germline, CDR1 is SNHLY and CDR2 FYNNEI. This CDR3 has 14 amino acids. CDR3 region: CASSEGGQGGEQYF. The CDR3 DNA reads as TGTGCCAGCAGTGAAGGGGGACAGGGTGGCGAGCAGTACTTC.

The V call is TRBV10-3, the J call TRBJ1-6; 9 bases agree with TRBD1. J was trimmed by 5 bases and V by 5 bases; bases with no gene match: 4. Per the germline V gene, CDR1 is ENHRY and CDR2 is SYGVKD. This CDR3 has 15 residues. The CDR3 region has the DNA TGTGCCATCAGTTTGGGACAGGGAGATAATTCACCCCTCCACTTT. It codes for CAISLGQGDNSPLHF.

Of note for this clone: The DNA is omitted, as the CDR3 cannot be located on it reliably, and the CDR3 follows TCRdb's listing. The chain is built from TRBV20-1 and TRBJ2-7; the table's D call, TRBD1, has no DNA check behind it. Germline V lookup: CDR1 DFQATT, CDR2 SNEGSKA (reference sequence). The CDR3 contains 14 residues when both ends are counted. The CDR3 sequence is CSASSGQGAYEQYF.

The chain couples TRBV28 to TRBJ1-5, with D perhaps TRBD1 (5 bases). The V end lost 10 bases, the J end lost 0 bases, and 7 bases lay between the germline ends. The CDR3 spans 12 residues. The germline CDR1 and CDR2 sequences are MDHEN and SYDVKM. DNA of the CDR3: TGTGCCATCCAGGGTAGCAATCAGCCCCAGCATTTT. Its translation: CAIQGSNQPQHF.

The chain recombines TRBV28 with TRBJ2-2; D possibly corresponds to TRBD2 (5 bases). V was clipped by 4 bases and J by 6 bases, with 12 bases between them. CDR1 and CDR2 (germline): MDHEN, SYDVKM. This CDR3 is 14 amino acids long. CDR3 loop: CASSWAGLAGELFF. CDR3 coding DNA: TGTGCCAGCAGTTGGGCAGGACTCGCCGGGGAGCTGTTTTTT.

The chain couples TRBV5-1 to TRBJ2-7, with D possibly TRBD2 on 5 matching bases. The CDR3 runs 14 residues. CDR1 is SGHRS, CDR2 YFSETQ, per germline. V was shortened by 1 base and J by 4 bases, with 12 bases between the two germline ends. CDR3 region: CASSLSYGEYEQYF. DNA of the CDR3: TGCGCCAGCAGCTTGAGTTACGGGGAGTACGAGCAGTACTTC.

This chain joins TRBV28 and TRBJ1-3; possibly TRBD1 for D (5 bases). Germline assignment: CDR1 MDHEN and CDR2 SYDVKM. Trimming removed 3 bases at V and 8 bases at J, with 26 bases between. The CDR3 has 18 amino acids. The CDR3 sequence is CASSFGRGRSYRRDTIYF. In DNA, the CDR3 is TGTGCCAGCAGTTTTGGGCGGGGCAGGTCCTACCGGAGGGACACCATATATTTT.

Details on this clone: Distinct nucleotide sequences in the sample also encode this CDR3. The rearrangement links TRBV5-1 to TRBJ2-7, with 8 bases aligning to TRBD1. The CDR3 has 14 residues. Germline CDR1 reads SGHRS; CDR2 reads YFSETQ. V lost 2 bases and J lost 4; bases outside the gene matches: 5. The CDR3 sequence is CASSLTGGPYEQYF. The DNA of the CDR3 is TGCGCCAGCAGCTTAACAGGGGGACCTTACGAGCAGTACTTC.

This clone occurred once. The chain recombines TRBV7-9 with TRBJ1-2; D remains unclear. The CDR3 spans 18 residues. V was clipped by 7 bases and J by 4 bases, with 28 bases between them. Germline values: CDR1 SEHNR, CDR2 FQNEAQ (reference sequence). CDR3 sequence reads: CASTLSGRGDYYGYGYTF. As DNA, the CDR3 is TGTGCCAGCACCCTTTCCGGGCGAGGTGACTACTACGGCTATGGCTACACCTTC.

The chain combines TRBV4-1 with TRBJ1-5; a weak D match, TRBD1 (5 bases). CDR1 and CDR2 from the germline V gene are MGHRA and YSYEKL. This CDR3 is 18 amino acids long. With 0 bases removed from V and 5 bases from J, the gap between germline ends came to 20 bases. The CDR3 reads CASSQDPKLQGTDQPQHF. CDR3 nucleotide sequence: TGCGCCAGCAGCCAAGATCCAAAGCTCCAGGGCACGGATCAGCCCCAGCATTTT.

V and J are TRBV7-8 and TRBJ1-1; no firm D call. There are 14 residues in the CDR3. V lost 5 bases, J lost 1 base, and 11 bases lay in between. Germline CDR1 and CDR2: SGHVS and FQNEAQ. The CDR3 DNA follows: TGTGCCAGCAGCACTCGGCCAGGGAACACTGAAGCTTTCTTT. This sequence encodes CASSTRPGNTEAFF.

The chain employs TRBV5-6 and TRBJ2-7, with 7 bases identical to TRBD1. The germline gives CDR1 SGHDT, CDR2 YYEEEE. The CDR3 extends over 13 amino acids. The V gene end was trimmed by 4 bases and the J gene end by 4 bases; junction bases not matched to a gene: 5. DNA for the CDR3: TGTGCCAGCAGCCAACTGGACAGGTACGAGCAGTACTTC. This sequence encodes CASSQLDRYEQYF.

The CDR3: CATITQGGLRRAFF. The CDR3 region has the DNA TGTGCCACCATTACGCAGGGGGGATTACGGAGAGCTTTCTTT. The rearrangement uses TRBV24-1 and TRBJ1-1, with TRBD1 matching over 7 bases. The germline CDR1 and CDR2 sequences are KGHDR and SFDVKD. CDR3 length: 14 amino acids. The V and J ends lost 8 bases and 10 bases, in that order; junction bases with no gene match: 15.